A selection of T cell receptor beta chains follows, all from one sample in a study of blood T cells in healthy people across ages. MiXCR, run by TCRdb on the 5' RACE reads, gives a single entry per CDR3 protein. The table shows 450,000 to 650,000 distinct CDR3 sequences, with under 30% occurring only once. The data were also submitted as part of a second study, on T cells of mothers and their children.

Material: blood. These receptors came from a boy aged 5-17 years in good health. CDR3s include the opening cysteine and the closing phenylalanine or tryptophan. A D gene is named only where the DNA matches it firmly. Rows give clone size only sometimes, using once, few, many, or a class for an expanded clone.

V: TRBV7-2
J: TRBJ2-1
D: -
size: -
DNA: TGTGCCAGCACGACCCGTGTGGTCAGGACCTACAATGAGCAGTTCTTC
CDR3: CASTTRVVRTYNEQFF

V: TRBV6-4
J: TRBJ2-7
D: TRBD1
size: many
DNA: TGTGCCAGCAGTCCCGGACAGGGTTCAGACGAGCAGTACTTC
CDR3: CASSPGQGSDEQYF

V: TRBV7-2
J: TRBJ1-2
D: -
size: -
DNA: TGTGCCAGCAGCTCATGGGCCCGAAATGGCTACACCTTC
CDR3: CASSSWARNGYTF

V: TRBV4-3
J: TRBJ2-4
D: -
size: -
DNA: TGCGCCAGCAGCCAAGATACAGGGGGGGAGGGAAGGAACATTCAGTACTTC
CDR3: CASSQDTGGEGRNIQYF

V: TRBV4-3
J: TRBJ2-1
D: TRBD2
size: few
DNA: TGCGCCAGCAGCCAAGAGCTACTAGCGGGGGCTATATATGAGCAGTTCTTC
CDR3: CASSQELLAGAIYEQFF

V: TRBV27
J: TRBJ2-3
D: -
size: few
DNA: TGTGCCAGCAGTTTGAGAGACGGCGGCCCAGATACGCAGTATTTT
CDR3: CASSLRDGGPDTQYF

V: TRBV5-4
J: TRBJ2-5
D: -
size: -
DNA: TGTGCCAGCAGCTCGGGCGACTTGAGGGAGCAGTACTTC
CDR3: CASSSGDLREQYF

V: TRBV28
J: TRBJ2-5
D: -
size: -
DNA: TGTGCCAGCAGTCCTCGGCTAGCGCTCCAAGAGACCCAGTACTTC
CDR3: CASSPRLALQETQYF

V: TRBV7-9
J: TRBJ2-4
D: TRBD1
size: many
DNA: TGTGCCAGCAGCCCCGGGACAGGGCTGTACATTCAGTACTTC
CDR3: CASSPGTGLYIQYF

V: TRBV5-1
J: TRBJ1-1
D: -
size: few
DNA: TGCGCCAGCAGCCCCTACCGAGGGTCGGGTAGTGGGACTGAAGCTTTCTTT
CDR3: CASSPYRGSGSGTEAFF

V: TRBV4-3
J: TRBJ2-1
D: TRBD2
size: -
DNA: TGCGCCAGCAGCCAGATACTAGCGGGATACATCCAAAATGAGCAGTTCTTC
CDR3: CASSQILAGYIQNEQFF

V: TRBV3-1
J: TRBJ2-7
D: -
size: -
DNA: TGTGCCAGCGGGGATTCGACAGTTACCTACGAGCAGTACTTC
CDR3: CASGDSTVTYEQYF

V: TRBV14
J: TRBJ2-7
D: -
size: -
DNA: TGTGCCAGCAGCCAAGTTGACGGAACCTACGAGCAGTACTTC
CDR3: CASSQVDGTYEQYF

V: TRBV12-3/TRBV12-4
J: TRBJ2-1
D: TRBD2
size: few
DNA: TGTGCCAGCAGTACGCTACTAGCGGGAAAGCAGTTCTTC
CDR3: CASSTLLAGKQFF

V: TRBV12-3/TRBV12-4
J: TRBJ2-7
D: -
size: -
DNA: TGTGCCAGCAGTCTTGTTAATCCTACGGGTGCTTCCTACGAGCAGTACTTC
CDR3: CASSLVNPTGASYEQYF

V: TRBV9
J: TRBJ1-2
D: -
size: -
DNA: TGTGCCAGCAGCGGCGGGGGAGCCCCCTATGGCTACACCTTC
CDR3: CASSGGGAPYGYTF

V: TRBV28
J: TRBJ2-1
D: TRBD2
size: -
DNA: TGTGCCAGCAGTTTGGGGACTAGCGGGACCTACAATGAGCAGTTCTTC
CDR3: CASSLGTSGTYNEQFF

V: TRBV28
J: TRBJ2-3
D: TRBD1
size: few
DNA: TGTGCCAGCAACTCCGGGACAGGGGGGGGTACGCAGTATTTT
CDR3: CASNSGTGGGTQYF

V: TRBV7-2
J: TRBJ2-7
D: -
size: many
DNA: TGTGCCAGCAGCTTAGACAGAGGTGTCTACGAGCAGTACTTC
CDR3: CASSLDRGVYEQYF

V: TRBV4-1
J: TRBJ1-6
D: -
size: -
DNA: TGCGCCAGCAGCCCGGGACACCGGAGCTCCTATAATTCACCCCTCCACTTT
CDR3: CASSPGHRSSYNSPLHF

V: TRBV12-3/TRBV12-4
J: TRBJ2-3
D: -
size: few
DNA: TGTGCCAGCAGTCCCCGGGCGGGTTTGAGCACAGATGCGCAATATTTT
CDR3: CASSPRAGLSTDAQYF

V: TRBV7-2
J: TRBJ2-5
D: TRBD1
size: few
DNA: TGTGCCAGCAGCTTAGAAGACAGGGTTTATGAGACCCAGTACTTC
CDR3: CASSLEDRVYETQYF

V: TRBV20-1
J: TRBJ2-7
D: -
size: few
DNA: TGCAGTGCTAGACATTACACCTACGAGCAGTACTTC
CDR3: CSARHYTYEQYF

V: TRBV4-2
J: TRBJ1-1
D: TRBD1
size: few
DNA: TGTGCCAGCAGCCCCAGCCAGACAGGGAGTAACACTGAAGCTTTCTTT
CDR3: CASSPSQTGSNTEAFF

V: TRBV5-1
J: TRBJ2-5
D: TRBD1
size: few
DNA: TGCGCCAGCAGCTTTGGGACAGGGCAAGAGACCCAGTACTTC
CDR3: CASSFGTGQETQYF

V: TRBV27
J: TRBJ1-4
D: TRBD1
size: -
DNA: TGTGCCAGCAGCCGGGACAGGGGCCCCAATGAAAAACTGTTTTTT
CDR3: CASSRDRGPNEKLFF

V: TRBV9
J: TRBJ2-7
D: TRBD1
size: many
DNA: TGTGCCAGCAGTTTAGGGGGCGACTACGAGCAGTACTTC
CDR3: CASSLGGDYEQYF

V: TRBV5-1
J: TRBJ2-7
D: -
size: -
DNA: TGCGCCAGCAGCTTGGTTTCGACAGGATACGAGCAGTACTTC
CDR3: CASSLVSTGYEQYF

V: TRBV28
J: TRBJ1-6
D: -
size: -
DNA: TGTGCCAGCAGTTTAGTCCGCCGGGCGGAAGATTCACCCCTCCACTTT
CDR3: CASSLVRRAEDSPLHF

V: TRBV12-3/TRBV12-4
J: TRBJ1-2
D: -
size: few
DNA: TGTGCCAGCAGCCTACAGAAATTCTATGGCTACACCTTC
CDR3: CASSLQKFYGYTF

V: TRBV10-3
J: TRBJ2-1
D: -
size: -
DNA: TGTGCCATCAGTGAAAGACGGCAGGGAATCTACAATGAGCAGTTCTTC
CDR3: CAISERRQGIYNEQFF

V: TRBV20-1
J: TRBJ2-3
D: -
size: -
DNA: TGCAGTGCCGTTACCCCGGGGGGCAGGGGCACAGATACGCAGTATTTT
CDR3: CSAVTPGGRGTDTQYF

V: TRBV10-3
J: TRBJ2-1
D: -
size: -
DNA: -
CDR3: CAIVAGGSGNEQLF

V: TRBV28
J: TRBJ2-7
D: -
size: few
DNA: TGTGCCGGCAGGGGACAACAGCCAAGCAGGGGAGACTACGAGCAGTACTTC
CDR3: CAGRGQQPSRGDYEQYF

V: TRBV27
J: TRBJ2-3
D: -
size: -
DNA: TGTGCCAGCAGGAGGGGCTTCAGTCTGCCAGATACGCAGTATTTT
CDR3: CASRRGFSLPDTQYF

V: TRBV24-1
J: TRBJ1-5
D: -
size: -
DNA: TGTGCCACCAGTGATTTGGACATAAATCAGCCCCAGCATTTT
CDR3: CATSDLDINQPQHF

V: TRBV29-1
J: TRBJ2-7
D: -
size: -
DNA: TGCAGCGGGCCAATTTCAATGAATGGCGGAGGCTACGAGCAGTACTTC
CDR3: CSGPISMNGGGYEQYF

V: TRBV4-1
J: TRBJ2-7
D: TRBD1
size: -
DNA: TGCGCCAGCAGCCAAGGACAGGGTCAACCCTACGAGCAGTACTTC
CDR3: CASSQGQGQPYEQYF

V: TRBV28
J: TRBJ1-2
D: TRBD1
size: few
DNA: TGTGCCAGCAGTTTAGGGACAGGATACTATGGCTACACCTTC
CDR3: CASSLGTGYYGYTF

V: TRBV6-4
J: TRBJ2-1
D: -
size: -
DNA: TGTGCCAGCAGTGACTCTAGCGGAGCCTACAATGAGCAGTTCTTC
CDR3: CASSDSSGAYNEQFF

V: TRBV11-2
J: TRBJ2-1
D: -
size: -
DNA: TGTGCCAGCAGCATACGATTTGGACCTGGGCGGAGGAGCTCCTACAATGAGCAGTTCTTC
CDR3: CASSIRFGPGRRSSYNEQFF

V: TRBV7-9
J: TRBJ1-5
D: TRBD1
size: -
DNA: TGTGCCAGCAGCACCACTCCGGGGACAGGGGACAATCAGCCCCAGCATTTT
CDR3: CASSTTPGTGDNQPQHF

V: TRBV6-2/TRBV6-3
J: TRBJ2-3
D: -
size: -
DNA: TGTGCCAGCAGTTACTCCCTCGACAGCTACGCACCAGATACGCAGTATTTT
CDR3: CASSYSLDSYAPDTQYF

V: TRBV6-5
J: TRBJ2-7
D: -
size: few
DNA: TGTGCCAGCAGTTACCTAGCCGAAGAACCTACGAGGCAGTACTTC
CDR3: CASSYLAEEPTRQYF

V: TRBV29-1
J: TRBJ1-1
D: TRBD1
size: few
DNA: TGCAGCGTTTTGACAGGGGCCACTGAAGCTTTCTTT
CDR3: CSVLTGATEAFF

V: TRBV4-1
J: TRBJ1-5
D: TRBD1
size: few
DNA: TGCGCCAGCAGCTCGAGACAGGGCCTTTGGCAGCCCCAGCATTTT
CDR3: CASSSRQGLWQPQHF

V: TRBV6-2/TRBV6-3
J: TRBJ2-2
D: TRBD2
size: few
DNA: TGTGCCAGCAGTCCGTGGACTAGCGGGAGCCCCGGGGAGCTGTTTTTT
CDR3: CASSPWTSGSPGELFF

V: TRBV20-1
J: TRBJ2-1
D: TRBD2
size: -
DNA: TGCAGTGCTAGAAAGGGACTAGCGGGAGGTAACAATGAGCAGTTCTTC
CDR3: CSARKGLAGGNNEQFF

V: TRBV6-1
J: TRBJ2-1
D: -
size: -
DNA: TGTGCCAGCGACGGGCTTTACAATGAGCAGTTCTTC
CDR3: CASDGLYNEQFF

V: TRBV29-1
J: TRBJ1-1
D: -
size: -
DNA: TGCAGCGTTGAAGATCCGAGGCAGGGCCTTGAAGCTTTCTTT
CDR3: CSVEDPRQGLEAFF

V: TRBV5-1
J: TRBJ2-1
D: TRBD2
size: -
DNA: TGCGCCAGCAGTGGGCGGGGGGACAATGAGCAGTTCTTC
CDR3: CASSGRGDNEQFF